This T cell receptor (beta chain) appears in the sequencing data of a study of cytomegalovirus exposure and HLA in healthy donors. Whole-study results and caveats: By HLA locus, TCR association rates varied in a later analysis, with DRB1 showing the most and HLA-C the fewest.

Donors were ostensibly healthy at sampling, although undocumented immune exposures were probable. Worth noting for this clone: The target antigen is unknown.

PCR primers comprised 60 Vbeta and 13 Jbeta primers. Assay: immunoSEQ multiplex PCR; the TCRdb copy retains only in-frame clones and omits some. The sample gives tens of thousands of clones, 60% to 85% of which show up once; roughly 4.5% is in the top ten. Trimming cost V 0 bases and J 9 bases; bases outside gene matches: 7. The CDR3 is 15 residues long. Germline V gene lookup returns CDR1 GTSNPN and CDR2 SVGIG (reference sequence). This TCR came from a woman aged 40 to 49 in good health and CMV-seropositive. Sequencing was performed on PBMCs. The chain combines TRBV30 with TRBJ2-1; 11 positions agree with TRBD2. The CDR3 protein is CAWSVLAGGKVEQFF. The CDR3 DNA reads TGTGCCTGGAGTGTTTTAGCGGGAGGGAAGGTTGAGCAGTTCTTC. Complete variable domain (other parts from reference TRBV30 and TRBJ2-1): SQTIHQWPATLVQPVGSPLSLECTVEGTSNPNLYWYRQAAGRGLQLLFYSVGIGQISSEVPQNLSASRPQDRQFILSSKKLLLSDSGFYLCAWSVLAGGKVEQFFGPGTRLTVL.